Listed below are T cell receptor beta chains from one sample, sequenced in a study of beta chain features in type 1 diabetes. Data came from immunoSEQ multiplex PCR; TCRdb stores just in-frame clones and leaves some out. The sample lists around 140,000 clones; about 9.4% were seen once. Sequencing input: naive CD4+ T cells from blood. The receptors shown here come from a man aged 18 to 29 in good health. Each CDR3 is given with its conserved first and last residue. Fields, in order: D gene, clone size, V gene, J gene, CDR3 DNA, CDR3 protein. D genes are given only for firm matches. Not every row has a clone size; where given, it reads once, few, many or a size class.

.	few	TRBV7-2	TRBJ1-2	TGTGCCAGCAGCTTAGTCTCACAGGGACGAAGGTCTAACTATGGCTACACCTTC	CASSLVSQGRRSNYGYTF
.	few	TRBV4-2	TRBJ2-7	TGTGCCAGCAGCCAAGCCGGGTCCCTATACGAGCAGTACTTC	CASSQAGSLYEQYF
TRBD1	.	TRBV5-1	TRBJ2-2	TGCGCCAGCAGTGGACAGGGGGGAACCGGGGAGCTGTTTTTT	CASSGQGGTGELFF
.	.	TRBV19	TRBJ1-5	TGTGCCAGTAGTATTCGGAGGGAACGCGATCAGCCCCAGCATTTT	CASSIRRERDQPQHF
TRBD2	.	TRBV6-1	TRBJ2-5	TGTGCCAGCAGGAGCGGGGGGGCAGGAGAGACCCAGTACTTC	CASRSGGAGETQYF
.	many	TRBV4-3	TRBJ1-1	TGCGCCAGCAGCCAAGTGATAGGGGGAACTGAAGCTTTCTTT	CASSQVIGGTEAFF
TRBD1	few	TRBV5-8	TRBJ1-5	TGTGCCAGCAGCGTCGGGACAGGGATGAATCAGCCCCAGCATTTT	CASSVGTGMNQPQHF
TRBD2	.	TRBV18	TRBJ2-1	TGTGCCAGCTCACCAGGCGGGGGGGTCCGCAATGAGCAGTTCTTC	CASSPGGGVRNEQFF
.	few	TRBV18	TRBJ2-3	TGTGCCAGCTCACCAGGAGGCCGGGCCCCAGATACGCAGTATTTT	CASSPGGRAPDTQYF
.	.	TRBV11-3	TRBJ2-1	TGTGCCAGCAGCCTCCGGGAGCAGGAGCAGTTCTTC	CASSLREQEQFF
TRBD1	.	TRBV7-9	TRBJ1-2	TGTGCCAGCAGCCAAAGGGACAGGGGCTCCGGCTACACCTTC	CASSQRDRGSGYTF
TRBD1	.	TRBV7-3	TRBJ2-7	TGTGCCAGCAGCGTTACCCGGGACAGGGGGCTAAAAGAGCAGTACTTC	CASSVTRDRGLKEQYF
.	few	TRBV6-1	TRBJ2-3	TGTGCCAGCAGTGAAGATCTGAGGGATACGCAGTATTTT	CASSEDLRDTQYF
TRBD1	few	TRBV5-5	TRBJ1-2	TGTGCCAGCAGCTTTAGGACAGGGGGGTCCAATGGCTACACCTTC	CASSFRTGGSNGYTF
.	.	TRBV11-2	TRBJ1-5	TGTGCCAGCAGCTTAGATCGGGGGATGAGTCAGCCCCAGCATTTT	CASSLDRGMSQPQHF
.	few	TRBV6-5	TRBJ2-7	TGTGCCAGCAGTGAAGGCGTAGCCATCGAGCAGTACTTC	CASSEGVAIEQYF
.	many	TRBV18	TRBJ2-7	TGTGCCAGCTCACCCCCTGGGGGGACTCCTCCCTACGAGCAGTACTTC	CASSPPGGTPPYEQYF